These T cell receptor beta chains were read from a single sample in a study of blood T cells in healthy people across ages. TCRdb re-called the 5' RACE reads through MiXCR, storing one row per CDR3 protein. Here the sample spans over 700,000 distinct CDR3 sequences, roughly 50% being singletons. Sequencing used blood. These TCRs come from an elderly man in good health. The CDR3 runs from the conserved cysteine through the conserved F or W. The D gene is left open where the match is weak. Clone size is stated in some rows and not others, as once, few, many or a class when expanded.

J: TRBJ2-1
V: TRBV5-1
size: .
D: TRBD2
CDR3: CASSSKTSGRNEQFF
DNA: TGCGCCAGCAGCTCTAAGACTAGCGGGAGGAATGAGCAGTTCTTC

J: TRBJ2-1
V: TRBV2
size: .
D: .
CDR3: CASSETGQGYNEQFF
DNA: TGTGCCAGCAGTGAAACGGGACAAGGGTACAATGAGCAGTTCTTC

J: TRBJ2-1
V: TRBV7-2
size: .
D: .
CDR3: CASSLALGAKGNEQFF
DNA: TGTGCCAGCAGCTTAGCGCTAGGGGCCAAAGGCAATGAGCAGTTCTTC

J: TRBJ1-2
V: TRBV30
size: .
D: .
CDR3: CAWSVGSAGDGYTF
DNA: TGTGCCTGGAGTGTAGGGTCGGCGGGGGATGGCTACACCTTC

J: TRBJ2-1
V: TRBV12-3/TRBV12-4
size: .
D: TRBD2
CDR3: CASSEPGLAGGQFF
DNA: TGTGCCAGCAGTGAACCGGGACTAGCGGGAGGGCAGTTCTTC

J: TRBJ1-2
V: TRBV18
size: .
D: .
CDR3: CASSPDPDYYGYTF
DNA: TGTGCCAGCTCACCCGATCCGGATTACTATGGCTACACCTTC

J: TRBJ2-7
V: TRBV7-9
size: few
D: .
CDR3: CASSLDLGIYEQYF
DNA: TGTGCCAGCAGCTTAGATTTGGGGATCTACGAGCAGTACTTC

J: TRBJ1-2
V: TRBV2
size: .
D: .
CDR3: CASSVPVAGLSNYGYTF
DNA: TGTGCCAGCAGTGTCCCCGTGGCAGGTCTATCTAACTATGGCTACACCTTC

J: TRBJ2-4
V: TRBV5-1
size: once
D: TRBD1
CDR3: CASSPATGVGNIQYF
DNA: TGCGCCAGCAGCCCCGCGACAGGGGTGGGAAACATTCAGTACTTC

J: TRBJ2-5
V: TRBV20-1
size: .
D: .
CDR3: CSARLQLPSQETQYF
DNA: TGCAGTGCTAGGCTCCAGCTCCCCTCCCAAGAGACCCAGTACTTC

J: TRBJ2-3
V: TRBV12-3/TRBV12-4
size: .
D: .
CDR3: CASSPAQGGGHRYAYF
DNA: TGTGCCAGCAGTCCCGCCCAGGGGGGGGGGCACAGATACGCGTATTTT

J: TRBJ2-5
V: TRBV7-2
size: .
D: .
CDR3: CASSSYSGSGDNEQYF
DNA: TGTGCCAGCAGCTCTTATAGCGGTTCAGGGGACAATGAGCAGTACTTC

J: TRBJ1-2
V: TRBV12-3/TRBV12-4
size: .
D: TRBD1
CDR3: CASSLVGTGPSRYTF
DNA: TGTGCCAGCAGTTTAGTTGGGACAGGGCCTTCTCGCTACACCTTC

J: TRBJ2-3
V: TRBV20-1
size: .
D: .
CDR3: CSARDLARAGTDTQYF
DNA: TGCAGTGCTAGAGATCTCGCCAGGGCGGGGACAGATACGCAGTATTTT

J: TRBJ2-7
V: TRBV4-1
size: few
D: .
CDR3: CASSQGEGSYEQYF
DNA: TGCGCCAGCAGCCAAGGAGAGGGGTCCTACGAGCAGTACTTC

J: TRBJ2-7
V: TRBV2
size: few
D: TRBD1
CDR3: CASSGNRDRLYEQYF
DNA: TGTGCCAGCAGTGGCAATCGGGACAGGCTGTACGAGCAGTACTTC